Listed below are T cell receptor beta chains from one sample, sequenced in a study of T cell responses to AZD1222 COVID-19 vaccine. Sequenced by immunoSEQ multiplex PCR; TCRdb stores in-frame clones only, minus some. The sample shows about 100,000 clones, 87% of them seen only once. The sample in question was peripheral blood, obtained 28 days after the second AZD1222 dose. These receptors all come from an adult who received the AZD1222 COVID-19 vaccine. The CDR3 runs from the conserved cysteine through the conserved F or W. Each record gives: D gene, V gene, J gene, clone size, CDR3 DNA, CDR3 protein. A D gene is named only where the DNA matches it firmly. Clone size is shown for a subset of rows, as once, few, many or a class of expanded clone.

D gene: -
V gene: TRBV7-2
J gene: TRBJ2-5
clone size: -
CDR3 DNA: TGTGCCAGCAGCCCAGAGTCGCAGTTCCAAGAGACCCAGTACTTC
CDR3 protein: CASSPESQFQETQYF

D gene: -
V gene: TRBV10-3
J gene: TRBJ1-5
clone size: -
CDR3 DNA: TGTGCCATCAGTGACAGGGGAACCAATCAGCCCCAGCATTTT
CDR3 protein: CAISDRGTNQPQHF

D gene: TRBD2
V gene: TRBV28
J gene: TRBJ2-1
clone size: once
CDR3 DNA: TGTGCCAGCAGTCAGACTAGCGGGAGTGGCAATGAGCAGTTCTTC
CDR3 protein: CASSQTSGSGNEQFF

D gene: TRBD1
V gene: TRBV28
J gene: TRBJ2-7
clone size: -
CDR3 DNA: TGTGCCAGCAGCCTTCCGGGACAGGTCACCTACGAGCAGTACTTC
CDR3 protein: CASSLPGQVTYEQYF

D gene: -
V gene: TRBV21-1
J gene: TRBJ2-3
clone size: -
CDR3 DNA: TGTGCCAGCAGCAAAGCTAAAGCGGGGAGCACAGATACGCAGTATTTT
CDR3 protein: CASSKAKAGSTDTQYF

D gene: TRBD1
V gene: TRBV28
J gene: TRBJ1-5
clone size: -
CDR3 DNA: TGTGCCAGCAGAGTGACAGGGGGTGGGAATCAGCCCCAGCATTTT
CDR3 protein: CASRVTGGGNQPQHF

D gene: -
V gene: TRBV19
J gene: TRBJ2-7
clone size: -
CDR3 DNA: TGTGCCAGTAGGGCCTGGCACACCTCCTACGAGCAGTACTTC
CDR3 protein: CASRAWHTSYEQYF

D gene: -
V gene: TRBV5-1
J gene: TRBJ2-7
clone size: -
CDR3 DNA: TGCGCCAGCAGCTTTTCGGACAGCTTCTACGAGCAGTACTTC
CDR3 protein: CASSFSDSFYEQYF

D gene: TRBD1
V gene: TRBV6-4
J gene: TRBJ2-7
clone size: few
CDR3 DNA: TGTGCCAGCAGTGTTGGACAGGGGATGGAGCAGTACTTC
CDR3 protein: CASSVGQGMEQYF

D gene: TRBD2
V gene: TRBV5-1
J gene: TRBJ2-1
clone size: -
CDR3 DNA: TGCGCCAGCAGCTTTACTAGCGGGAGGGCTGATGAGCAGTTCTTC
CDR3 protein: CASSFTSGRADEQFF

D gene: -
V gene: TRBV30
J gene: TRBJ1-5
clone size: few
CDR3 DNA: TGTGCCTGGAGTGGAAGGGGTAAAAGCAATCAGCCCCAGCATTTT
CDR3 protein: CAWSGRGKSNQPQHF

D gene: -
V gene: TRBV5-1
J gene: TRBJ2-2
clone size: -
CDR3 DNA: TGCGCCAGCAGTCATCTCTTCGGGCCGGACCGCGGGGAGCTGTTTTTT
CDR3 protein: CASSHLFGPDRGELFF

D gene: TRBD1
V gene: TRBV28
J gene: TRBJ1-2
clone size: -
CDR3 DNA: TGTGCCAGCAGCACGACAGGGGATGGCTACACCTTC
CDR3 protein: CASSTTGDGYTF

D gene: -
V gene: TRBV3-1/TRBV3-2
J gene: TRBJ2-1
clone size: -
CDR3 DNA: TGTGCCAGCAGCCAAGACCTGCGGTTCAATGAGCAGTTCTTC
CDR3 protein: CASSQDLRFNEQFF

D gene: TRBD1
V gene: TRBV2
J gene: TRBJ1-5
clone size: once
CDR3 DNA: TGTGCCAGCAGGGGACAGGGTTTTGGCAATCAGCCCCAGCATTTT
CDR3 protein: CASRGQGFGNQPQHF

D gene: TRBD1
V gene: TRBV9
J gene: TRBJ1-1
clone size: once
CDR3 DNA: TGTGCCAGCAGCGTTGGTACGACAGGGCTAACTGAAGCTTTCTTT
CDR3 protein: CASSVGTTGLTEAFF

D gene: TRBD1
V gene: TRBV2
J gene: TRBJ1-4
clone size: -
CDR3 DNA: TGTGCCAGCACCCAGGGGGAGTATCAGTTTTTT
CDR3 protein: CASTQGEYQFF

D gene: -
V gene: TRBV28
J gene: TRBJ1-2
clone size: few
CDR3 DNA: TGTGCCAGCAGTTTAGACGGCTATGGCTACACCTTC
CDR3 protein: CASSLDGYGYTF

D gene: -
V gene: TRBV28
J gene: TRBJ2-3
clone size: once
CDR3 DNA: TGTGCCAGCAGTCCCCCGTCTATTGAGGCAAGCACAGATACGCAGTATTTT
CDR3 protein: CASSPPSIEASTDTQYF

D gene: -
V gene: TRBV6-5
J gene: TRBJ2-5
clone size: -
CDR3 DNA: TGTGCCAGCAGACCAGGGGAAGAGACCCAGTACTTC
CDR3 protein: CASRPGEETQYF

D gene: -
V gene: TRBV18
J gene: TRBJ1-5
clone size: -
CDR3 DNA: TGTGCCAGCTCTCCACAGGTTCTTAGCAATCAGCCCCAGCATTTT
CDR3 protein: CASSPQVLSNQPQHF

D gene: -
V gene: TRBV5-1
J gene: TRBJ2-7
clone size: -
CDR3 DNA: TGCGCCAGCAGCTTGTCCGACGGGACACTTAGTGGGAAGCAGTACTTC
CDR3 protein: CASSLSDGTLSGKQYF

D gene: -
V gene: TRBV20-1
J gene: TRBJ1-5
clone size: -
CDR3 DNA: TGCAGTGCTAGTGGGAGCAATCAGCCCCAGCATTTT
CDR3 protein: CSASGSNQPQHF

D gene: -
V gene: TRBV5-1
J gene: TRBJ1-2
clone size: -
CDR3 DNA: TGCGCCAGTTCCCCGACCCTGCCTTCAGGCGGCTACACCTTC
CDR3 protein: CASSPTLPSGGYTF

D gene: -
V gene: TRBV10-1
J gene: TRBJ2-5
clone size: -
CDR3 DNA: TGCGCCAGCAGTCTGGACCTAGGCGAGACCCAGTACTTC
CDR3 protein: CASSLDLGETQYF

D gene: TRBD1
V gene: TRBV29-1
J gene: TRBJ1-1
clone size: -
CDR3 DNA: TGCAGCGTTGATCAGGGGGTGAACACTGAAGCTTTCTTT
CDR3 protein: CSVDQGVNTEAFF

D gene: TRBD1
V gene: TRBV29-1
J gene: TRBJ1-2
clone size: -
CDR3 DNA: TGCAGCGTTGGTGGCAGGGGGAACTATGGCTACACCTTC
CDR3 protein: CSVGGRGNYGYTF

D gene: -
V gene: TRBV5-1
J gene: TRBJ2-7
clone size: -
CDR3 DNA: TGCGCCAGCAGCCCAAGCGGATCCTCCCACGCCTACGAGCAGTACTTC
CDR3 protein: CASSPSGSSHAYEQYF

D gene: -
V gene: TRBV6-6
J gene: TRBJ1-5
clone size: once
CDR3 DNA: TGTGCCAGCAGTTACCCCAGCGGTCAGCCCCAGCATTTT
CDR3 protein: CASSYPSGQPQHF

D gene: -
V gene: TRBV7-2
J gene: TRBJ2-1
clone size: -
CDR3 DNA: TGTGCCAGCAGCTTTTCCGGGGGCTCCTACAATGAGCAGTTCTTC
CDR3 protein: CASSFSGGSYNEQFF

D gene: -
V gene: TRBV11-3
J gene: TRBJ2-1
clone size: -
CDR3 DNA: TGTGCCAGCAGCTTAGGCAGGACCCAGGTCAATGAGCAGTTCTTC
CDR3 protein: CASSLGRTQVNEQFF

D gene: -
V gene: TRBV5-6
J gene: TRBJ1-1
clone size: -
CDR3 DNA: TGTGCCAGCAGCACACAGGTTTACAGAACGAACACTGAAGCTTTCTTT
CDR3 protein: CASSTQVYRTNTEAFF

D gene: TRBD2
V gene: TRBV5-1
J gene: TRBJ2-3
clone size: -
CDR3 DNA: TGCGCCAGCAGCCCAGTCCCCTTAGCGGGAGGGCCCACAGATACGCAGTATTTT
CDR3 protein: CASSPVPLAGGPTDTQYF

D gene: TRBD1
V gene: TRBV15
J gene: TRBJ1-3
clone size: once
CDR3 DNA: TGTGCCACCAGCAGAGTCGTGACAGGGGCAAACACCATATATTTT
CDR3 protein: CATSRVVTGANTIYF

D gene: -
V gene: TRBV5-4
J gene: TRBJ2-1
clone size: -
CDR3 DNA: TGTGCCAGCACCAAACTGGATGAGCAGTTCTTC
CDR3 protein: CASTKLDEQFF

D gene: -
V gene: TRBV6-6
J gene: TRBJ1-6
clone size: -
CDR3 DNA: TGTGCCAGCAGTTATTCCGGCCCGAGAAGCTCACCCCTCCACTTT
CDR3 protein: CASSYSGPRSSPLHF

D gene: -
V gene: TRBV20-1
J gene: TRBJ1-1
clone size: -
CDR3 DNA: TGCAGGCCATCCATGAACACTGAAGCTTTCTTT
CDR3 protein: CRPSMNTEAFF